A single sample is the source of the 22 T cell receptor beta chains below, sequenced in a study of vaccination and CD4 T cells after COVID-19. These TCRs' antigens remain unknown. Cultured CD4+ T cell DNA was sequenced using the Oncomine TCR Beta short-read assay. TCRdb itself ran the PCR reads through MiXCR, one entry per CDR3 protein. The profile shows fewer than 25,000 distinct CDR3 sequences, 45% to 50% of them singletons. Indicated treatment: roughly 11-day PBMC culture with coronavirus spike peptide pools or control peptides (ViraFEST assay). The sample was CD4+ T cells from blood, cultured in vitro. These receptor sequences come from a human donor who had recovered from COVID-19.

The chain employs TRBV7-2 and TRBJ1-1; no reliable D call. Germline lookup yields CDR1 SGHTA and CDR2 FQGNSA. The CDR3 runs to 18 residues. Trimming took 1 base from V and 0 from J, leaving 18 bases between them. CDR3 region: CASSLVALRAFLNTEAFF. CDR3 nucleotides: TGTGCCAGCAGCTTAGTGGCATTAAGGGCCTTCCTGAACACTGAAGCTTTCTTT.

The chain combines TRBV20-1 with TRBJ1-2; 7 nucleotides align to TRBD1. V shed 6 bases, J shed 0 bases, and the junction held 13 bases outside the gene matches. The CDR3 length is 16 residues. Germline V lookup: CDR1 DFQATT, CDR2 SNEGSKA (reference sequence). CDR3 sequence reads: CSASRPDRRSNYGYTF. CDR3 nucleotides: TGCAGTGCCTCTCGGCCGGACAGGCGATCTAACTATGGCTACACCTTC.

The rearrangement links TRBV11-2 to TRBJ2-5; maybe TRBD2 (8 bases). V gave up 6 bases and J gave up 4 bases, with 18 bases separating them. The CDR3 is made up of 15 amino acids. Germline CDR1 reads SGHAT; CDR2 reads FQNNGV. The CDR3 coding sequence is TGTGCCAGCAGTTTCAAGGGGGCGGGAGGAGAGACCCAGTACTTC. It encodes CASSFKGAGGETQYF.

The V gene is TRBV20-1, the J gene TRBJ2-5; 8 nucleotides line up with TRBD2. CDR3 length: 13 amino acids. Germline CDR1 and CDR2: DFQATT and SNEGSKA (reference sequence). V trimming: 6 bases; J trimming: 4 bases; junction bases outside the gene matches: 7. The CDR3 protein is CSATSGGPETQYF. The DNA of the CDR3 is TGCAGTGCCACAAGCGGGGGCCCAGAGACCCAGTACTTC.

The chain employs TRBV27 and TRBJ1-6; TRBD1 matches 7 bases. Trimming at V came to 6 bases and at J to 8 bases, leaving 10 bases not matched to a gene. The CDR3 totals 15 residues. CDR1 and CDR2 from the germline V gene are MNHEY and SMNVEV (reference sequence). The DNA for the CDR3 is TGTGCCAGCAGGGTATGGGAGGGGGCCGATTCACCCCTCCACTTT. Encoded protein: CASRVWEGADSPLHF.

This clonotype is a singleton in its sample. This chain uses TRBV7-8 with TRBJ1-1, with a weak D call TRBD1 (5 bases). Germline V CDR1 and CDR2: SGHVS, FQNEAQ. CDR3 length: 15 amino acids. The V gene lost 4 bases and the J gene lost 0 bases, with 12 bases spanning the gap. For the CDR3, the DNA is TGTGCCAGCAGCTCCCCGGGACCGATGAACACTGAAGCTTTCTTT. It encodes CASSSPGPMNTEAFF. Complete variable domain (other parts from reference TRBV7-8 and TRBJ1-1): GAGVSQSPRYKVAKRGQDVALRCDPISGHVSLFWYQQALGQGPEFLTYFQNEAQLDKSGLPSDRFFAERPEGSVSTLKIQRTQQEDSAVYLCASSSPGPMNTEAFFGQGTRLTVV.

This chain connects TRBV24-1 to TRBJ1-1, with TRBD1 matching over 8 bases. CDR1 is KGHDR and CDR2 is SFDVKD in the germline V gene. The ends lost 3 bases at V and 1 base at J; junction bases unmatched: 3. The length of the CDR3 is 15 residues. The CDR3 bases are TGTGCCACCAGTGATCCTGGACAGGGGAACACTGAAGCTTTCTTT. Translating gives CATSDPGQGNTEAFF.

The chain couples TRBV28 to TRBJ1-2; no firm D call. Germline loops: CDR1 MDHEN, CDR2 SYDVKM. Trimming stripped 1 base from V and 3 bases from J, with 9 bases between. The CDR3 runs 14 residues. DNA of the CDR3: TGTGCCAGCAGTTTATCGAACCAAGACTATGGCTACACCTTC. Its protein product is CASSLSNQDYGYTF.

DNA for the CDR3: TGTGCCAGCAGTGTGAGGGGGGTGGACAGGGGTGATTCACCCCTCCACTTT. Translated: CASSVRGVDRGDSPLHF. The V gene is TRBV6-1, the J gene TRBJ1-6, with 9 bases lining up with TRBD1. This CDR3 comprises 17 residues. Unmatched junction bases numbered 12, after V lost 4 bases and J lost 8 bases. CDR1 MNHNS and CDR2 SASEGT come from the germline V gene.

The chain recombines TRBV2 with TRBJ1-2; no firm D call. Trimming stripped 6 bases from V and 4 bases from J, with 15 bases between. CDR1 is SNHLY and CDR2 is FYNNEI in the germline V gene. The CDR3 spans 14 residues. CDR3 sequence (DNA): TGTGCCAGCAGGCCCCAACGGGATAGCTATGGCTACACCTTC. As protein: CASRPQRDSYGYTF.

CDR3 sequence (DNA): TGTGCCAGTAGTCCCTATAGCGGGAGCTGGACAGATACGCAGTATTTT. The encoded protein is CASSPYSGSWTDTQYF. The gene calls are TRBV19 and TRBJ2-3; 9 positions match TRBD2. Germline CDR1 reads LNHDA; CDR2 reads SQIVND (reference sequence). V lost 5 bases, J lost 3 bases, and 9 bases stayed unmatched. The CDR3 runs to 16 residues. Together with reference TRBV19 and TRBJ2-3, the CDR3 gives the full variable domain: DGGITQSPKYLFRKEGQNVTLSCEQNLNHDAMYWYRQDPGQGLRLIYYSQIVNDFQKGDIAEGYSVSREKKESFPLTVTSAQKNPTAFYLCASSPYSGSWTDTQYFGPGTRLTVL.

CDR3 amino acids: CSARDPDRGKDTQYF. The CDR3 DNA reads TGCAGTGCTAGAGACCCGGACAGGGGGAAAGATACGCAGTATTTT. V gene TRBV20-1 combines with J gene TRBJ2-3; 10 bases fit TRBD1. The CDR3 extends over 15 amino acids. Germline V lookup: CDR1 DFQATT, CDR2 SNEGSKA (reference sequence). V gave up 0 bases and J gave up 5 bases; unmatched junction bases: 5.

The chain uses TRBV5-4 and TRBJ2-1, with D perhaps matching TRBD2 (5 bases). The CDR3 sequence is 13 residues long. Germline lookup yields CDR1 SGHNT and CDR2 YYREEE (reference sequence). V was pared by 0 bases and J by 8 bases, with 9 bases between. In DNA form, the CDR3 reads TGTGCCAGCAGCTTGGATAAGGGAGATGAGCAGTTCTTC. This gives the protein CASSLDKGDEQFF.

This chain links TRBV28 with TRBJ1-1; no reliable D call. V lost 2 bases and J 4 bases, leaving 5 bases between the germline ends. The CDR3 sequence is 12 residues long. Germline loops: CDR1 MDHEN, CDR2 SYDVKM. This CDR3 reads CASSLLVTEAFF. CDR3 nucleotide sequence: TGTGCCAGCAGTTTACTTGTCACTGAAGCTTTCTTT.

CDR3 protein: CSASDRGREQYF. The CDR3 DNA is TGCAGTGCTAGCGACAGGGGTCGGGAGCAGTACTTC. The chain is built from TRBV20-1 and TRBJ2-7; TRBD1 matches 8 bases. CDR3 length equals 12 residues. The germline V gene has CDR1 DFQATT and CDR2 SNEGSKA (reference sequence). The V gene end was trimmed by 3 bases and the J gene end by 7 bases; junction bases not matched to a gene: 5.

This clonotype was seen a few times. The V gene is TRBV21-1, the J gene TRBJ2-6; TRBD1, the D gene given by the table, was not confirmed from the DNA. TRBV21-1 is labeled a pseudogene. This CDR3 is built from 18 residues. CDR3 DNA sequence: TGTGCCAGCAGCGGGCGGCAGGGGCGCGGCTCTGGGGCCAACGTCCTGACTTTC. As protein: CASSGRQGRGSGANVLTF.

The chain uses TRBV7-9 and TRBJ1-4, with D perhaps matching TRBD1 (5 bases). CDR3 size: 15 residues. Trimming left V 5 bases short and J 0 bases short, with 10 bases between. Germline V gene data show CDR1 as SEHNR and CDR2 as FQNEAQ (reference sequence). CDR3 sequence reads: CASSLDRATNEKLFF. Here the CDR3 DNA reads TGTGCCAGCAGCCTTGACAGAGCAACTAATGAAAAACTGTTTTTT.

V and J are TRBV11-3 and TRBJ1-6, with 7 bases that match TRBD1. Germline V gene data show CDR1 as SGHNT and CDR2 as YENEEA. V dropped 5 bases and J dropped 10; count of bases not matched to a gene: 11. The CDR3 has 15 amino acids. CDR3 sequence: CASSPTLTGDSPLHF. CDR3 sequence (DNA): TGTGCCAGCAGCCCTACCCTCACAGGGGACTCACCCCTCCACTTT.

This clonotype came up a few times. The chain joins TRBV19 to TRBJ1-5, with D unresolved. The CDR3 totals 16 residues. V was trimmed by 1 base and J by 0 bases, leaving 10 bases between them. Germline V lookup: CDR1 LNHDA, CDR2 SQIVND (reference sequence). The CDR3 region has the DNA TGTGCCAGTAGTATAGGGCGACAACTTAGCAATCAGCCCCAGCATTTT. This gives the protein CASSIGRQLSNQPQHF.

The gene calls are TRBV28 and TRBJ2-7; 11 bases are shared with TRBD2. Unmatched junction bases numbered 7, after V lost 5 bases and J lost 4 bases. CDR1 MDHEN and CDR2 SYDVKM come from the germline V gene. This CDR3 spans 15 amino acids. CDR3 sequence reads: CASSLTSGRGYEQYF. As DNA, the CDR3 is TGTGCCAGCAGTCTCACTAGCGGGAGAGGTTACGAGCAGTACTTC. The entire variable domain, with the rest obtained from reference TRBV28 and TRBJ2-7, is as follows: DVKVTQSSRYLVKRTGEKVFLECVQDMDHENMFWYRQDPGLGLRLIYFSYDVKMKEKGDIPEGYSVSREKKERFSLILESASTNQTSMYLCASSLTSGRGYEQYFGPGTRLTVT.

This sequence joins TRBV2 and TRBJ2-3; TRBD2 matches 7 bases. Looked up from germline, CDR1 is SNHLY and CDR2 is FYNNEI. The V gene end was trimmed by 7 bases and the J gene end by 4 bases; junction bases not matched to a gene: 5. This CDR3 comprises 13 residues. DNA of the CDR3: TGTGCCAGCACCTTGGGGGGGGCAGATACGCAGTATTTT. Its translation: CASTLGGADTQYF.

The chain links TRBV14 to TRBJ1-2, with no clear D. The CDR3 totals 16 residues. From germline, CDR1 is SGHDN and CDR2 FVKESK. Trimming pared 4 bases from V and 5 bases from J, leaving 20 bases between. CDR3 residues: CASSLWFKIRSYGYTF. CDR3 DNA: TGTGCCAGCAGCCTTTGGTTCAAGATCCGATCATATGGCTACACCTTC. Full variable domain (outside the CDR3, taken from reference TRBV14 and TRBJ1-2): EAGVTQFPSHSVIEKGQTVTLRCDPISGHDNLYWYRRVMGKEIKFLLHFVKESKQDESGMPNNRFLAERTGGTYSTLKVQPAELEDSGVYFCASSLWFKIRSYGYTFGSGTRLTVV.